This T cell receptor (beta chain) was sequenced for a study of blood T cells in healthy people across ages. Study-wide findings and caveats: It was found that TCR beta diversity correlated strongly with the percentage of naive T cells. Compared with aged donors, long-lived donors showed fewer expanded clones, suggesting selection. PBMCs left unsorted prevented a conclusive naive versus antigen-experienced comparison.

On this clonotype itself: Its matching antigen is unknown.

A second PCR of 7 to 11 cycles used a sample-barcoded 5' primer and a J-beta primer mix. A single record per CDR3 protein comes from TCRdb applying MiXCR to the 5' RACE reads. The data contain some 1.4 million distinct CDR3 sequences, 42% of them singletons. Every donor provided 9.5 to 10 milliliters of peripheral blood. The sequenced sample consisted of blood. The source of this sequence is a woman aged 18-30 years in good health.

CDR3 protein: CASSPVAGLGYEQYF. The CDR3 DNA is TGTGCCAGCTCACCGGTGGCGGGGCTTGGCTACGAGCAGTACTTC. This chain uses TRBV18 with TRBJ2-7, with D tentatively TRBD2 (6 bases). Trimming stripped 3 bases from V and 3 bases from J, with 15 bases between. Per the germline V gene, CDR1 is KGHSH and CDR2 is LQKENI. The CDR3 extends over 15 amino acids.